The entry below gives a single T cell receptor beta chain sequence along with its context. The CDR3 spans 17 residues. Germline CDR1 is SGHVS and CDR2 is FQNEAQ. Trimming removed 1 base from V and 0 bases from J; junction bases left unmatched: 6. Enrolment of Seattle patients took place during active infection, and they were followed longitudinally. This entry is derived from a study of blood T cell repertoires in COVID-19. Background on the study: Samples came from the United States, Italy and Spain, spanning acute and convalescent COVID-19. Sample material is recorded as cDNA or gDNA derived from T cells, B-cell-depleted T cells, or PBMCs.

Sequencing was performed with immunoSEQ multiplex PCR; in TCRdb, only in-frame clones are kept and a portion is missing. The sample holds about 250,000 clones, 80% to 85% seen once. The sequenced sample consisted of peripheral blood. The origin of this receptor is a person aged 70 to 85 with COVID-19, enrolled during active disease. V gene TRBV7-8 combines with J gene TRBJ2-1; TRBD2 agrees at 7 bases. The CDR3 DNA follows: TGTGCCAGCAGCTTAGGGGGAGCGGGGAGCTCCTACAATGAGCAGTTCTTC. This codes for CASSLGGAGSSYNEQFF. The full variable domain, its missing parts supplied by reference TRBV7-8 and TRBJ2-1, is GAGVSQSPRYKVAKRGQDVALRCDPISGHVSLFWYQQALGQGPEFLTYFQNEAQLDKSGLPSDRFFAERPEGSVSTLKIQRTQQEDSAVYLCASSLGGAGSSYNEQFFGPGTRLTVL.